The next 22 T cell receptor beta chains were all read from a single sample in a study of T cell repertoires in cytomegalovirus infection. TCRdb ran MiXCR on the reads and lists one entry per CDR3 protein. This sample yields about 300,000 distinct CDR3 sequences, of which 9.6% are seen a single time; more than 2.5% belongs to the top ten. The sequencing input was PBMCs. These receptors originate from a human donor in good health (CMV status not recorded). Some clones in this sample may be carry-over from other donors' samples.

A note on this clonotype: A much larger clone differs by one base, so this may be a read error. This rearrangement joins TRBV29-1 to TRBJ1-5, with D unresolved. CDR1 and CDR2 (germline): SQVTM, ANQGSEA. The CDR3 sequence is 11 residues long. V gave up 5 bases and J gave up 8 bases, with 10 bases separating them. The CDR3 DNA reads as TGCAGCGTTAAGGGTCTGGAGCCCCAGCATTTT. Residues: CSVKGLEPQHF. The complete variable domain, with remaining parts taken from reference TRBV29-1 and TRBJ1-5, reads SAVISQKPSRDICQRGTSLTIQCQVDSQVTMMFWYRQQPGQSLTLIATANQGSEATYESGFVIDKFPISRPNLTFSTLTVSNMSPEDSSIYLCSVKGLEPQHFGDGTRLSIL.

This clonotype showed up many times. V gene TRBV28 combines with J gene TRBJ1-6; D possibly corresponds to TRBD1 (6 bases). Deletions cut 4 bases from V and 7 bases from J, with 14 bases between. Germline V gives CDR1 MDHEN, CDR2 SYDVKM. The CDR3 length is 15 residues. The CDR3 bases are TGTGCCAGCAGTTACAGGGTAGAGGGGAATTCACCCCTCCACTTT. Translated, it gives CASSYRVEGNSPLHF.

This clonotype was detected ten times or more. The CDR3 here is CSAREQAGRETQYF. As DNA, the CDR3 is TGCAGTGCTAGAGAACAAGCGGGAAGGGAGACCCAGTACTTC. The chain links TRBV20-1 to TRBJ2-5; 7 bases align to TRBD2. Germline V lookup: CDR1 DFQATT, CDR2 SNEGSKA (reference sequence). The V segment lost 0 bases and the J segment 5 bases; nucleotides outside the gene matches: 6. This CDR3 has 14 amino acids.

This clonotype was picked up many times. The rearrangement links TRBV7-8 to TRBJ1-6; D is undetermined. Germline V gives CDR1 SGHVS, CDR2 FQNEAQ. This CDR3 has 13 amino acids. Trimming removed 5 bases at V and 10 bases at J, with 12 bases between. CDR3 nucleotide sequence: TGTGCCAGCAGCCCCCCCGGCAGGTCACCCCTCCACTTT. Amino acids: CASSPPGRSPLHF.

The table lists this clonotype with a few counts. V and J are TRBV10-2 and TRBJ1-5; no clear D gene. The germline V and J ends were trimmed by 1 base and 12 bases, with 13 bases remaining between them. Germline V lookup: CDR1 WSHSY, CDR2 SAAADI. The CDR3 has 13 amino acids. In DNA form, the CDR3 reads TGCGCCAGCAGTGAGTGGAGGGATACGATCCAGCATTTT. Protein: CASSEWRDTIQHF.

This chain links TRBV4-1 with TRBJ1-1; TRBD1 is a possible D gene (5 bases). The CDR3 covers 15 residues. V lost 4 bases and J 2 bases, leaving 14 bases between the germline ends. Per the germline V gene, CDR1 is MGHRA and CDR2 is YSYEKL. CDR3 residues: CASSPNWGVNTEAFF. The DNA for the CDR3 is TGCGCCAGCAGCCCTAACTGGGGGGTAAACACTGAAGCTTTCTTT.

This clonotype was seen many times. The V and J genes are TRBV19 and TRBJ2-2; TRBD1 agrees at 7 bases. CDR3 length: 14 residues. V lost 9 bases and J lost 7; bases outside the gene matches: 11. Germline CDR1 reads LNHDA; CDR2 reads SQIVND (reference sequence). CDR3 in amino acids: CASFDRVDHGELFF. The CDR3 nucleotides are TGTGCCAGCTTTGACAGGGTGGATCACGGGGAGCTGTTTTTT.

The V and J genes are TRBV20-1 and TRBJ1-2, with a tentative D call TRBD1 (6 bases). Germline assignment: CDR1 DFQATT and CDR2 SNEGSKA (reference sequence). The length of the CDR3 is 14 residues. V lost 1 base, J lost 4 bases, and 13 bases lay in between. The CDR3 sequence: CSARGYREGYGYTF. The DNA for the CDR3 is TGCAGTGCTAGAGGTTACAGGGAGGGCTATGGCTACACCTTC.

At least ten counts were recorded for this clonotype. This chain uses TRBV27 with TRBJ1-1; no clear D gene. Germline V lookup: CDR1 MNHEY, CDR2 SMNVEV (reference sequence). V lost 7 bases to trimming and J lost 1 base, with 16 bases between them. CDR3 length: 15 amino acids. CDR3 in DNA: TGTGCCAGCACCTTCTCCGCTGTGGGGAACACTGAAGCTTTCTTT. It is translated as CASTFSAVGNTEAFF.

This clonotype was seen many times. The rearrangement links TRBV4-2 to TRBJ1-4, with 7 nucleotides matching TRBD1. Germline V CDR1 and CDR2: LGHNA, YNFKEQ. This CDR3 has 16 residues. With 4 bases clipped from V and 4 bases from J, the junction kept 9 bases outside the gene matches. CDR3 in DNA: TGTGCCAGCAGCCTACTTCAGGGGGGGGTTAATGAAAAACTGTTTTTT. The encoded protein is CASSLLQGGVNEKLFF.

In DNA form, the CDR3 reads TGTGCCAGCAGCCACCTTTCTAGCGGGGGTTACACCGGGGAGCTGTTTTTT. Protein sequence: CASSHLSSGGYTGELFF. The J gene is TRBJ2-2, the V gene TRBV5-3; 10 bases are shared with TRBD2. TRBV5-3 is flagged as an ORF with uncertain function. The V gene end was trimmed by 8 bases and the J gene end by 3 bases; junction bases not matched to a gene: 13. The CDR3 is 17 amino acids.

Points on this clonotype: This could be a read error, since a much larger clone is one nucleotide away. This is likely a read error, given that the CDR3 carries no conserved phenylalanine or tryptophan at its end. The chain uses TRBV24-1 and TRBJ2-3; 12 bases match TRBD2. CDR1 and CDR2 (germline): KGHDR, SFDVKD. This CDR3 has 16 amino acids. Unmatched junction bases numbered 1, after V lost 4 bases and J lost 0 bases. The CDR3 region has the DNA TGTGCCACCAGTGAGACTAGCGGGGGTAGCACAGATACGCAGTATGTT. Protein: CATSETSGGSTDTQYV.

This clonotype was seen many times. V and J are TRBV6-2 or TRBV6-3 and TRBJ2-5; 11 nucleotides match TRBD2. CDR1 and CDR2 from the germline V gene are MNHEY and SVGEGT. This CDR3 is built from 15 residues. After removal of 6 bases from V and 5 bases from J, the junction contained 8 bases not matched to a gene. DNA of the CDR3: TGTGCCAGCAGCTATAGCGGGGGGGCCGGGGAGACCCAGTACTTC. Its protein is CASSYSGGAGETQYF.

This clonotype was counted ten times or more. The chain combines TRBV20-1 with TRBJ2-7; D is unclear. Germline loops: CDR1 DFQATT, CDR2 SNEGSKA (reference sequence). This CDR3 comprises 13 residues. Trimming took off 3 bases at V and 2 bases at J, with 11 bases between the two ends. The CDR3 region has the DNA TGCAGTGCTAGCGGCCAGGACCCCTACGAGCAGTACTTC. This translates into CSASGQDPYEQYF.

At least ten counts were recorded for this clonotype. V gene TRBV28 combines with J gene TRBJ1-1; weak D call: TRBD1 (6 bases). Trimming left V 8 bases short and J 4 bases short, with 20 bases between. Per germline, CDR1 MDHEN and CDR2 SYDVKM. The CDR3 contains 15 residues. CDR3 region: CASLSGGGWVTEAFF. The CDR3 nucleotides are TGTGCCAGCTTATCAGGCGGGGGCTGGGTCACTGAAGCTTTCTTT.

This clonotype was picked up many times. The genes are TRBV27 and TRBJ2-7; 8 bases fit TRBD2. In germline, CDR1 is MNHEY, CDR2 SMNVEV (reference sequence). The CDR3 has 14 amino acids. Losses at the gene ends were 3 bases for V and 7 bases for J; bases not matched to a gene: 8. This CDR3 reads CASSFSGGRFEQYF. The CDR3 DNA follows: TGTGCCAGCAGTTTTTCGGGGGGGAGGTTTGAGCAGTACTTC.

This clonotype was observed a few times. The chain is built from TRBV5-1 and TRBJ1-2; weak D call: TRBD1 (5 bases). Germline-derived CDR1 and CDR2 are SGHRS and YFSETQ. Trimming shortened V by 4 bases and J by 4 bases, and 17 bases separated the two germline ends. The CDR3 consists of 15 residues. The CDR3 here is CASSPESLGGYGYTF. For the CDR3, the DNA is TGCGCCAGCAGCCCGGAGTCCCTGGGGGGCTATGGCTACACCTTC.

This clonotype was counted many times. J is TRBJ2-3 and V is TRBV2; maybe TRBD2 (6 bases). V lost 6 bases, J lost 2 bases, and 12 bases lay in between. This CDR3 spans 14 amino acids. Germline V lookup: CDR1 SNHLY, CDR2 FYNNEI. The CDR3 region is CASRGGSDTDTQYF. DNA for the CDR3: TGTGCCAGCAGGGGGGGATCCGACACAGATACGCAGTATTTT.

This sequence joins TRBV29-1 and TRBJ1-1; D ambiguous. V shed 3 bases and J shed 3 bases, with 5 bases lying between them. Per germline, CDR1 SQVTM and CDR2 ANQGSEA. This CDR3 region has 11 residues. The CDR3, as DNA: TGCAGCGTTGACAGTTACACTGAAGCTTTCTTT. It specifies CSVDSYTEAFF.

This clonotype was found a few times. The rearrangement uses TRBV19 and TRBJ2-1; D ambiguous. CDR1 and CDR2 from the germline V gene are LNHDA and SQIVND (reference sequence). Trimming removed 0 bases from V and 9 bases from J, with 9 bases in between. This CDR3 is 13 amino acids long. For the CDR3, the DNA is TGTGCCAGTAGTATAGAGGTCACACTTGAGCAGTTCTTC. It specifies CASSIEVTLEQFF.

This chain joins TRBV2 and TRBJ2-5; unclear D gene. V shed 2 bases and J shed 1 base, with 17 bases lying between them. Germline assignment: CDR1 SNHLY and CDR2 FYNNEI. The CDR3 is 17 amino acids. CDR3 protein: CASSEFPVPLLQETQYF. CDR3 DNA sequence: TGTGCCAGCAGTGAATTCCCGGTCCCCCTACTCCAAGAGACCCAGTACTTC. Filled out from reference TRBV2 and TRBJ2-5, the complete variable domain reads EPEVTQTPSHQVTQMGQEVILRCVPISNHLYFYWYRQILGQKVEFLVSFYNNEISEKSEIFDDQFSVERPDGSNFTLKIRSTKLEDSAMYFCASSEFPVPLLQETQYFGPGTRLLVL.

Ten or more counts support this clonotype. The rearrangement joins TRBV7-2 to TRBJ1-1; D gene unclear. Germline V gene lookup returns CDR1 SGHTA and CDR2 FQGNSA. This CDR3 has 17 residues. V shed 1 base and J shed 2 bases, with 17 bases lying between them. Here the CDR3 reads CASSLVRGTGDNTEAFF. The CDR3, as DNA: TGTGCCAGCAGCTTAGTCCGGGGTACCGGGGATAACACTGAAGCTTTCTTT.